This TCR beta chain is drawn from a study of blood T cell repertoires in COVID-19. Study-level information: Samples representing acute and convalescent COVID-19 were sourced from the United States, Italy and Spain. The cDNA or gDNA used as material had been derived from T cells, B-cell-depleted T cells, or PBMCs.

The CDR3 sequence is 13 residues long. With 4 bases removed from V and 6 bases from J, the gap between germline ends came to 12 bases. CDR1 is LGHNA, CDR2 YNFKEQ, per germline. Original processing methods: Quantification of nucleated cells was approximated via reference gene primer amplification. Generated by immunoSEQ multiplex PCR, the TCRdb table keeps only in-frame clones and is missing some. The V and J calls and clone size come from that table; D and trimming were worked out from the DNA. Of 19,000 or so clones listed, about 80% are singletons. The genes are TRBV4-2 and TRBJ1-1; D is perhaps TRBD1 (6 bases). Sequencing input: peripheral blood. The receptor was isolated from a human donor in a cohort sampled during active COVID-19. The CDR3 DNA is TGTGCCAGCAGCCCAGGGGTCCAGCCTGAAGCTTTCTTT. Translation: CASSPGVQPEAFF.